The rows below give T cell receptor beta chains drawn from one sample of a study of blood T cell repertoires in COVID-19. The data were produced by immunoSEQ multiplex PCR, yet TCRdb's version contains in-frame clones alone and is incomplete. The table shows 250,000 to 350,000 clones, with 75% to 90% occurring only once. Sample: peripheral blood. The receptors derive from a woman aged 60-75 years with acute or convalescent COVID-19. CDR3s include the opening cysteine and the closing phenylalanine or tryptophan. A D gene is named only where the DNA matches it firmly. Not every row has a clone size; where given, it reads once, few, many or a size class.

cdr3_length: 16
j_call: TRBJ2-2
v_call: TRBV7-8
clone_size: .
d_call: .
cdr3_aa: CASSSRSSAETGELFF
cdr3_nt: TGTGCCAGCAGCTCGAGGTCGTCGGCGGAAACCGGGGAGCTGTTTTTT

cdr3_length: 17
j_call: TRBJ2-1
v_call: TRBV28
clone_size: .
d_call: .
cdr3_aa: CASSPVGLWSSYNEQFF
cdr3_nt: TGTGCCAGCAGTCCGGTTGGACTCTGGAGCTCCTACAATGAGCAGTTCTTC

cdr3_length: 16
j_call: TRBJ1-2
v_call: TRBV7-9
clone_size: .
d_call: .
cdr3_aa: CASSLQGTKSLFGYTF
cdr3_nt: TGTGCCAGCAGCTTACAGGGGACGAAGTCTCTATTTGGCTACACCTTC

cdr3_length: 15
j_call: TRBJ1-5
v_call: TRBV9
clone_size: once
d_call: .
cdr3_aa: CASSVRGAGDQPQHF
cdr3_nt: TGTGCCAGCAGCGTAAGGGGTGCTGGGGATCAGCCCCAGCATTTT

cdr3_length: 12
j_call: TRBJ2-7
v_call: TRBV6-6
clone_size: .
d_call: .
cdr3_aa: CASAGDTYEQYF
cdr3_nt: TGTGCCAGCGCGGGGGACACCTACGAGCAGTACTTC

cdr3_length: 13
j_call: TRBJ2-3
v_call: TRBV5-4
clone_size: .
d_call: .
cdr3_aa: CASSSAGRDTQYF
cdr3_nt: TGTGCCAGCAGCTCCGCAGGGAGGGATACGCAGTATTTT

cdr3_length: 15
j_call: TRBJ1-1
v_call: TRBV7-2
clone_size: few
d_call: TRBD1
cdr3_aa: CASSQRQGPFEKTFF
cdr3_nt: TGTGCCAGCAGCCAAAGACAGGGCCCCTTTGAAAAGACTTTCTTT

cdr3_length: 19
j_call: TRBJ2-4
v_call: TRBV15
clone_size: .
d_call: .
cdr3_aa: CATSRERHRQDWGKNIQYF
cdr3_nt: TGTGCCACCAGCAGGGAACGACACAGACAGGATTGGGGCAAAAACATTCAGTACTTC

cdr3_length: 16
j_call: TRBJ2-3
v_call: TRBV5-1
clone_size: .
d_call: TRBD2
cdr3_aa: CASSLETSGVADTQYF
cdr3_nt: TGCGCCAGCAGCTTGGAGACTAGCGGGGTCGCAGATACGCAGTATTTT

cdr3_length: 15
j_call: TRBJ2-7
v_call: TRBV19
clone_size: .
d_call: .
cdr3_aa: CASSIDRGGSYEQYF
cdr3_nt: TGTGCCAGTAGTATAGATCGAGGCGGCTCCTACGAGCAGTACTTC

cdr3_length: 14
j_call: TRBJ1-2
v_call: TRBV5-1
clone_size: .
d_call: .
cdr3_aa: CASSLSGVVYGYTF
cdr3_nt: TGCGCCAGCAGCTTATCAGGGGTCGTCTATGGCTACACCTTC

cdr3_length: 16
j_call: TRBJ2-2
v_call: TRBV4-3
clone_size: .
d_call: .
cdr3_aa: CASSQDEQLNTGELLF
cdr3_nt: TGCGCCAGCAGCCAAGACGAGCAACTGAACACCGGGGAGCTGCTTTTT

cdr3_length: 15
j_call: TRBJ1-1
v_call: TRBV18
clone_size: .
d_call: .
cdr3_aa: CATSETARMNTEAFF
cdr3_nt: TGTGCCACCAGCGAGACAGCCCGCATGAACACTGAAGCTTTCTTT

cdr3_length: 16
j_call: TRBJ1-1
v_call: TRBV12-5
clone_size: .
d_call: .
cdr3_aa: CASGFFQGSLNTEAFF
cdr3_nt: TGTGCTAGTGGTTTCTTCCAGGGTAGTCTGAACACTGAAGCTTTCTTT

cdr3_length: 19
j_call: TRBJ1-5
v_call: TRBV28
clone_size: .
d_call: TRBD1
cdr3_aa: CASSPPMYLTGNSNQPQHF
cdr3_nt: TGTGCCAGCAGCCCCCCAATGTACTTGACAGGGAATAGCAATCAGCCCCAGCATTTT

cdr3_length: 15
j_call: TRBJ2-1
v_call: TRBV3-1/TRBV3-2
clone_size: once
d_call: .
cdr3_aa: CASSQDTGSYNEQFF
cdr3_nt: TGTGCCAGCAGCCAAGATACGGGATCCTACAATGAGCAGTTCTTC

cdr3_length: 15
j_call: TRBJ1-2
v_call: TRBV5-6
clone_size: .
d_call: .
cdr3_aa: CASSSTKGHPLSHTF
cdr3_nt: TGTGCCAGCAGCTCCACTAAGGGACACCCTCTGTCCCACACCTTC

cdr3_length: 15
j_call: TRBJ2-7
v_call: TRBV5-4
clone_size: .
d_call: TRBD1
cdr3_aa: CASSFQGAPPYEQYF
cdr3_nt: TGTGCCAGCAGCTTTCAGGGGGCCCCTCCCTACGAGCAGTACTTC

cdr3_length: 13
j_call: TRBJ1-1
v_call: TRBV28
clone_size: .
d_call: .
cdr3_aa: CASRPNPNTEAFF
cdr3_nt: TGTGCCAGCAGGCCTAATCCGAACACTGAAGCTTTCTTT

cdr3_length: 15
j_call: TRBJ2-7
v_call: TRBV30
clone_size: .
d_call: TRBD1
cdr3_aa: CAWITSGTGFNEQYF
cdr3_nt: TGTGCCTGGATTACGTCCGGGACAGGGTTCAACGAGCAGTACTTC

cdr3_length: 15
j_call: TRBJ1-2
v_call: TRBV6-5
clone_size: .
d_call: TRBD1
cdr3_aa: CASSYLGGAGYGYTF
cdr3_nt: TGTGCCAGCAGTTACCTAGGGGGCGCCGGCTATGGCTACACCTTC

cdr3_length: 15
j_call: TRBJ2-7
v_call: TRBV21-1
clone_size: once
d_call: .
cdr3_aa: CASSNGDRSSYEQYF
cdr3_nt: TGTGCCAGCAGCAATGGGGACAGGTCCTCCTACGAGCAGTACTTC

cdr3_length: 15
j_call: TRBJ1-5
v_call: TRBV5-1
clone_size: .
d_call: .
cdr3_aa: CASSPSGERNQPQHF
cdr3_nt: TGCGCCAGCAGCCCTTCGGGTGAGCGAAATCAGCCCCAGCATTTT

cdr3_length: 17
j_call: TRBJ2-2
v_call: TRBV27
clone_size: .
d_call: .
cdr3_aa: CASRADRSYRNTGELFF
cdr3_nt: TGTGCCAGCAGAGCCGACAGGTCCTACCGGAACACCGGGGAGCTGTTTTTT

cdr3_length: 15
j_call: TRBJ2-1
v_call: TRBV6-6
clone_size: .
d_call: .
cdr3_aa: CASGDFRGIYNEQFF
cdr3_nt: TGTGCCAGCGGGGATTTCCGGGGAATCTACAATGAGCAGTTCTTC

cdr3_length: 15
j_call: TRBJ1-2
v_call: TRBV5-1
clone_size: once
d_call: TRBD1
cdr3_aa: CASSLRDSENYGYTF
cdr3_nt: TGCGCCAGCAGCTTGCGGGACAGCGAAAACTATGGCTACACCTTC

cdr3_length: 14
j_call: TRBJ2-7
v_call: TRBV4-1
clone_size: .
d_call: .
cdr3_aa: CASSQGLLSYEQYF
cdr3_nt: TGCGCCAGCAGCCAAGGGTTGCTGAGTTACGAGCAGTACTTC

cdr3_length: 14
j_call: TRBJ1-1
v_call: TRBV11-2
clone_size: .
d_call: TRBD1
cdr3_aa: CASSSGTGNTEAFF
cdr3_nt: TGTGCCAGCAGCTCAGGGACAGGAAACACTGAAGCTTTCTTT

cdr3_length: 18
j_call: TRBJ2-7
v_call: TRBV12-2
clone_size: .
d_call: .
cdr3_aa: CASRERQVGGPGSYEQYF
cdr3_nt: TGTGCAAGTCGCGAAAGGCAGGTGGGAGGCCCCGGGTCCTACGAGCAGTACTTC

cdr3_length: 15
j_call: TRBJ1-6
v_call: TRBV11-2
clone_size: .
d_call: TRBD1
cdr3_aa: CASSYRTGSLSPLHF
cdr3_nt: TGTGCCAGCAGCTACAGGACAGGGAGTTTGTCACCCCTCCACTTT

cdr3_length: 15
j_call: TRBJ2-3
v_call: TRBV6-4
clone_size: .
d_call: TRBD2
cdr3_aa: CASKVEAGGTHTQYF
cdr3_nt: TGTGCCAGCAAGGTCGAGGCGGGAGGCACGCATACGCAGTATTTT

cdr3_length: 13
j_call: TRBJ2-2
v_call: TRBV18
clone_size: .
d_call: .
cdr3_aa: CASSPRDTGELFF
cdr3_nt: TGTGCCAGCTCACCGCGGGACACCGGGGAGCTGTTTTTT

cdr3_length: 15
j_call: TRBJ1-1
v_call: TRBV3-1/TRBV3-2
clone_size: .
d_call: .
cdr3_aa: CASRNPRVGGTEAFF
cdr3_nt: TGTGCCAGCAGGAATCCCAGGGTAGGGGGCACTGAAGCTTTCTTT

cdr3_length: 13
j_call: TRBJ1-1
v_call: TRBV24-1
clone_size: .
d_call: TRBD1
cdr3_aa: CATSDPRGLKAFF
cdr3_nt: TGTGCCACCAGTGACCCCAGGGGGCTCAAAGCTTTCTTT

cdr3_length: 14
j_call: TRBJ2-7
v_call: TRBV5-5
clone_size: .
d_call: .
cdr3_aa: CASSLAAGAYEQYF
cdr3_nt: TGTGCCAGCAGCTTGGCTGCCGGGGCCTACGAGCAGTACTTC

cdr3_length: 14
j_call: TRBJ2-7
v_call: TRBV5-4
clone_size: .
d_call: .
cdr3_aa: CASSLSTGRGEQYF
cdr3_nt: TGTGCCAGCAGCTTGTCAACAGGGAGAGGAGAGCAGTACTTC

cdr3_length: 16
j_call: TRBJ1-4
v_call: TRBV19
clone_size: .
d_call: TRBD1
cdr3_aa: CASSSNPGQTYEKLFF
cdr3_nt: TGTGCCAGTAGTAGCAATCCGGGACAGACCTATGAAAAACTGTTTTTT

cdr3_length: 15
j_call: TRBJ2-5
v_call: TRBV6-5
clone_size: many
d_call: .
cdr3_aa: CASRKLLGNAETQYF
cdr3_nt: TGTGCCAGCAGGAAACTACTAGGGAATGCAGAGACCCAGTACTTC

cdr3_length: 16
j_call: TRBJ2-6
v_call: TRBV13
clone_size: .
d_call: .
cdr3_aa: CASSPGLSLGANVLTF
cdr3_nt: TGTGCCAGCAGCCCGGGACTCTCTCTGGGGGCCAACGTCCTGACTTTC

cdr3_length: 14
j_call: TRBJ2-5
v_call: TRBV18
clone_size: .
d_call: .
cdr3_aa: CASSEKGIQETQYF
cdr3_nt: TGTGCCAGCTCCGAGAAGGGGATCCAAGAGACCCAGTACTTC

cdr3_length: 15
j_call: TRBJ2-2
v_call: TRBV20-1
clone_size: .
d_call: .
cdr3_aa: CSASSSGAAAGELFF
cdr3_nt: TGCAGTGCTAGTTCCAGTGGGGCTGCCGCCGGGGAGCTGTTTTTT

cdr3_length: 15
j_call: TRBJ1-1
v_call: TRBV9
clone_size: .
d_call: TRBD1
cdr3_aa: CASSASGTGTAEAFF
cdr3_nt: TGTGCCAGCAGCGCCTCCGGGACAGGGACAGCTGAAGCTTTCTTT

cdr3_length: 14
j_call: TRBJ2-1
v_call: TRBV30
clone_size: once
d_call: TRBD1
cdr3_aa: CAWKAGGSYNEQFF
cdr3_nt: TGTGCCTGGAAGGCAGGGGGCTCCTACAATGAGCAGTTCTTC

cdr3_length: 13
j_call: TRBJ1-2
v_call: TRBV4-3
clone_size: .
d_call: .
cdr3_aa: CASSLGRIYGYTF
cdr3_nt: TGCGCCAGCAGCCTGGGCAGGATCTATGGCTACACCTTC

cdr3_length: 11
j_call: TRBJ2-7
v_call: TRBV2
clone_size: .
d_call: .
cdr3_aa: CASRYQGEQYF
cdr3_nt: TGTGCCAGCAGGTACCAGGGCGAGCAGTACTTC

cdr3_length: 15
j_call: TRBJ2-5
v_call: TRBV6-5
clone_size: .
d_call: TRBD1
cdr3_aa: CASSRTRGYQETQYF
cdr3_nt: TGTGCCAGCAGTCGCACCAGGGGGTACCAAGAGACCCAGTACTTC

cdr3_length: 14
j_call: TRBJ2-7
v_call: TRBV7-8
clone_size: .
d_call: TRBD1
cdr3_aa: CASSTWTGSGEQYF
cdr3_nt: TGTGCCAGCAGCACTTGGACAGGGTCGGGTGAGCAGTACTTC

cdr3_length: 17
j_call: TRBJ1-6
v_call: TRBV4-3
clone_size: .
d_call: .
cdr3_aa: CASSQDGGGHNNSPLHF
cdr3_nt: TGCGCCAGCAGCCAAGATGGTGGGGGACACAATAATTCACCCCTCCACTTT

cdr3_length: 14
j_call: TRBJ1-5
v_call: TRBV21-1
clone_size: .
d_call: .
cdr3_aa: CASSHPAGNQPQHF
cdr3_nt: TGTGCCAGCAGCCATCCCGCGGGTAATCAGCCCCAGCATTTT

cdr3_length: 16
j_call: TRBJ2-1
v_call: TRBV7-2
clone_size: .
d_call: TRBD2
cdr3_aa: CASSLVASGRRGEQFF
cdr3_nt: TGTGCCAGCAGCTTAGTGGCTAGCGGGAGGAGGGGGGAGCAGTTCTTC

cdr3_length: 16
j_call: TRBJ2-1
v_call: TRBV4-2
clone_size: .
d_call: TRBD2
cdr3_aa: CASSQGPSGSYNEQFF
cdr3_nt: TGTGCCAGCAGCCAAGGCCCTAGCGGATCCTACAATGAGCAGTTCTTC

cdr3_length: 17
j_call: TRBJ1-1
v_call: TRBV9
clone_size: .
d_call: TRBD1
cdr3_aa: CASSVDGPGQLNTEAFF
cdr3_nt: TGTGCCAGCAGCGTAGATGGACCGGGACAGCTGAACACTGAAGCTTTCTTT

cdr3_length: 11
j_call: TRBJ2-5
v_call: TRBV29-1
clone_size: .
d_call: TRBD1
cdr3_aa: CSARTGETQYF
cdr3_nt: TGCAGCGCCAGGACAGGGGAGACCCAGTACTTC

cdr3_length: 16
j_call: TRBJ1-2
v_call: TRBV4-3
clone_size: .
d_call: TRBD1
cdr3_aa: CASSQDWRRTGEGYTF
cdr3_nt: TGCGCCAGCAGCCAAGATTGGCGCCGGACAGGGGAAGGCTACACCTTC

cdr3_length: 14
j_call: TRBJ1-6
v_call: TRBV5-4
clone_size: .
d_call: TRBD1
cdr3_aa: CASSAGTGGSPLHF
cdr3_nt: TGTGCCAGCAGCGCCGGGACAGGGGGTTCACCCCTCCACTTT

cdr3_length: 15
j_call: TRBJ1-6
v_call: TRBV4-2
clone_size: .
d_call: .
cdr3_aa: CASSPTSTGLEPLHF
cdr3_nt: TGTGCCAGCAGCCCTACCTCGACAGGCCTAGAACCCCTCCACTTT

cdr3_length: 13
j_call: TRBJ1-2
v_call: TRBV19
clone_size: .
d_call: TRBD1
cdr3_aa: CASTPGGYYGYTF
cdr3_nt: TGTGCCAGTACTCCAGGGGGTTACTATGGCTACACCTTC

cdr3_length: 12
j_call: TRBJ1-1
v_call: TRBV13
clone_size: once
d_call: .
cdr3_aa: CASSLVTAEAFF
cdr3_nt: TGTGCCAGCAGCTTAGTTACAGCAGAAGCTTTCTTT

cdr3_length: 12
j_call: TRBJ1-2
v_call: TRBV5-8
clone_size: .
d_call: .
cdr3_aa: CASRLMNYGYTF
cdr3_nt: TGTGCCAGCAGACTGATGAATTATGGCTACACCTTC

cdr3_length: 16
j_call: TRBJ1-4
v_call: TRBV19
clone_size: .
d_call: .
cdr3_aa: CASSIGEGLTNEKLFF
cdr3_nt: TGTGCCAGTAGTATCGGGGAGGGTTTAACTAATGAAAAACTGTTTTTT